This T cell receptor (beta chain) stems from a study of blood T cell repertoires in COVID-19. Study summary: Samples came from the United States, Italy and Spain, spanning acute and convalescent COVID-19. The analysed material was cDNA or gDNA that came from T cells, B-cell-depleted T cells, or PBMCs.

Germline-derived CDR1 and CDR2 are KGHDR and SFDVKD. The CDR3 extends over 17 amino acids. The V and J ends lost 3 bases and 1 base, in that order; junction bases with no gene match: 5. Original methodology: Nucleated cell counts were estimated from reference gene primer amplification. Libraries were prepared by immunoSEQ multiplex PCR; TCRdb keeps only in-frame clonotypes and omits some of them. V, J and clone size are taken as reported in that table, and D and trimming were inferred from the DNA itself. This repertoire shows approximately 100,000 clones, roughly 90% found once; its top ten account for over 15%.

Sequencing was done on a sample of peripheral blood. The TCR comes from a human donor with acute or convalescent COVID-19. The donor label of this sample is uncertain. V usage is TRBV24-1 and J usage is TRBJ2-5, with TRBD2 identical over 12 bases. The CDR3 loop reads CATSDTGTSGSQETQYF. CDR3 nucleotide sequence: TGTGCCACCAGTGATACCGGGACTAGCGGGTCCCAAGAGACCCAGTACTTC.